This T cell receptor (beta chain) was profiled in a study of T-cell memory formation after mild COVID-19. As for the study in general: TCR clusters mostly belonged to single donors. The study's findings and limits: Among clones peaking at day 37 in the second wave, SARS-CoV-2 specificity remained unconfirmed.

TCR alpha and TCR beta cDNA libraries carrying sample barcodes and UMIs were produced by 5'RACE using constant-segment primers. TCRdb processed the 5' RACE reads anew with MiXCR; each CDR3 protein has one entry. The sample lists roughly 620,000 distinct CDR3 sequences; more than 15% were seen once. V was clipped by 4 bases and J by 7 bases; unmatched bases: 12. Germline V gives CDR1 SGHRS, CDR2 YFSETQ. The CDR3 is 16 residues long. This clonotype was found a few times. The antigen is unknown. The sequence was obtained from an adult woman who had mild COVID-19 (a few samples of this study predate the infection). Cell type and time point are not known. The sample taken for sequencing was PBMCs or a T cell subset sorted from them (not recorded which). This rearrangement joins TRBV5-1 to TRBJ2-7; 12 bases match TRBD2. The CDR3 nucleotides are TGCGCCAGCAGCCCCGGACTAGCGGGACCTCGGGGGGAGCAGTACTTC. It codes for CASSPGLAGPRGEQYF.